The clone carrying this T cell receptor beta chain was counted only a few times. Sequenced material consisted of expressed TCRB transcripts (all of the isolated RNA was reverse transcribed). This table comes from immunoSEQ multiplex PCR, and its TCRdb copy is limited to in-frame clones, with some not included. This sample has 620,000 or so clones; about 14% occur once, and the top ten carry under 0.095%. The sample is drawn from a study of beta chain features in type 1 diabetes. The CDR3 is 13 residues long. J was trimmed by 12 bases and V by 0 bases; bases with no gene match: 5. Germline CDR1 SGHRS, CDR2 YFSETQ. In total, each donor contributed a single heparinised blood draw that averaged around 0.12 L.

The V and J genes are TRBV5-1 and TRBJ2-4; TRBD1 matches at 8 bases. The receptor comes from a young man in good health. The sequenced sample consisted of naive CD4+ T cells from blood. The CDR3 DNA reads as TGCGCCAGCAGCTTGGGGACAGGGTTTGATCAGTACTTC. This encodes CASSLGTGFDQYF.